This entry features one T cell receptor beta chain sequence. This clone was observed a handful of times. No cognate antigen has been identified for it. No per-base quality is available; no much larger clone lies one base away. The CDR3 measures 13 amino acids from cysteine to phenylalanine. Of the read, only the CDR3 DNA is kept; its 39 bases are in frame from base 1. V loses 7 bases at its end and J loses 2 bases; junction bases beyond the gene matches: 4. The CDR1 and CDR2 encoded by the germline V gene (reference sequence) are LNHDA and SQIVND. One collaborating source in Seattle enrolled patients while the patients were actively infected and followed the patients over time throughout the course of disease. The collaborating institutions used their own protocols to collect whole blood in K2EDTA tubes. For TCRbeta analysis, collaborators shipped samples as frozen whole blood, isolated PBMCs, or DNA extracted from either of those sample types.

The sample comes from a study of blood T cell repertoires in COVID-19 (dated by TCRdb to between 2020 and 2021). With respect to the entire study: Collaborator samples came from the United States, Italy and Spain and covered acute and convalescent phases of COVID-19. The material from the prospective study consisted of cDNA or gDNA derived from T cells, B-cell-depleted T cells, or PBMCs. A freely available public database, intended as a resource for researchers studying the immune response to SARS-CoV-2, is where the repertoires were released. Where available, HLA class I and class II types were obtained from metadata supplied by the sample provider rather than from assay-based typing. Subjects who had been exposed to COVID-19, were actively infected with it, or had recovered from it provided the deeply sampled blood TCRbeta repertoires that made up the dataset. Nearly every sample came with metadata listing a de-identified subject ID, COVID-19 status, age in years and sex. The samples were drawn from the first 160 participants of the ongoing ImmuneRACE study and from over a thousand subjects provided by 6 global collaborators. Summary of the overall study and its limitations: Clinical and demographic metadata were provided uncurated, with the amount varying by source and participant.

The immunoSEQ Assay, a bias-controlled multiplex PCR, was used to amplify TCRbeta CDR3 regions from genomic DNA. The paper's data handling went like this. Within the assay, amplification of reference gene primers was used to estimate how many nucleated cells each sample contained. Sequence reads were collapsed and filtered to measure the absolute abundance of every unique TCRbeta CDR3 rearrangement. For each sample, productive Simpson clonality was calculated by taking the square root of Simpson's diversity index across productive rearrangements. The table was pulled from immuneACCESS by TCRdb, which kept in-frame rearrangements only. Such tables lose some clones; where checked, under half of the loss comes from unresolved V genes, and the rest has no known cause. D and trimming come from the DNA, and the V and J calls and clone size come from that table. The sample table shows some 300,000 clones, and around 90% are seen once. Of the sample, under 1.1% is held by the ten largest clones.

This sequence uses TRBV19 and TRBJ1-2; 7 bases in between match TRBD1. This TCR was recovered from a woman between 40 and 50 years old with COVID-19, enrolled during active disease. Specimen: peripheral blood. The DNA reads TGTGCCAGTACAGACAGGGTAAACTATGGCTACACCTTC. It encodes CASTDRVNYGYTF. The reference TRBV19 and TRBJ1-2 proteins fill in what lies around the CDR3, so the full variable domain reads DGGITQSPKYLFRKEGQNVTLSCEQNLNHDAMYWYRQDPGQGLRLIYYSQIVNDFQKGDIAEGYSVSREKKESFPLTVTSAQKNPTAFYLCASTDRVNYGYTFGSGTRLTVV.